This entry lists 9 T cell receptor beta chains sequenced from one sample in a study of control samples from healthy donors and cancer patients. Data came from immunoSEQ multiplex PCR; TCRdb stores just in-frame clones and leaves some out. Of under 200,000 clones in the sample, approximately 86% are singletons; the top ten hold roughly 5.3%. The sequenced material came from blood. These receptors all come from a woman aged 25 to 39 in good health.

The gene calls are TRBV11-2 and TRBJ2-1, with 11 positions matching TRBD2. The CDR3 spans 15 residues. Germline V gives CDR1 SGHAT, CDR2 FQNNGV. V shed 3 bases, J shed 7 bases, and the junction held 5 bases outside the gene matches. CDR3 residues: CASSFSGRAWNEQFF. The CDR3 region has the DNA TGTGCCAGCAGCTTTAGCGGGAGGGCTTGGAATGAGCAGTTCTTC.

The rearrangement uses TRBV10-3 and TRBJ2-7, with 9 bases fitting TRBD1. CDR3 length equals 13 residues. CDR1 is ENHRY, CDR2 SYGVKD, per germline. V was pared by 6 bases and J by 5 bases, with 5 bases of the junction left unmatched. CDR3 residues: CAISLGQGNEQYV. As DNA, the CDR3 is TGTGCCATCAGCCTGGGACAGGGAAACGAGCAGTACGTC.

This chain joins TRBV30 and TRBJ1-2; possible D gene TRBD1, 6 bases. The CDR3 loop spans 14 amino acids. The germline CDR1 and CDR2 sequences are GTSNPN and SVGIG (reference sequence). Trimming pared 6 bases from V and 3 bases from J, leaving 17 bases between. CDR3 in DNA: TGTGCCTGCCCTACTGGGGGGCTGGACTATGGCTACACCTTC. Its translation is CACPTGGLDYGYTF.

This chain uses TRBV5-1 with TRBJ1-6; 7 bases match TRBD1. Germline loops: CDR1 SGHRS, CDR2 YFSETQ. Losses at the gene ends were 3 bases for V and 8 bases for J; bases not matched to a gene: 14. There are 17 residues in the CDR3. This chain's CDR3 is CASSWGQSQTRDSPLHF. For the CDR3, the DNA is TGCGCCAGCAGCTGGGGACAGTCCCAAACCAGGGATTCACCCCTCCACTTT. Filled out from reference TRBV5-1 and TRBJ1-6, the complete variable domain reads KAGVTQTPRYLIKTRGQQVTLSCSPISGHRSVSWYQQTPGQGLQFLFEYFSETQRNKGNFPGRFSGRQFSNSRSEMNVSTLELGDSALYLCASSWGQSQTRDSPLHFGNGTRLTVT.

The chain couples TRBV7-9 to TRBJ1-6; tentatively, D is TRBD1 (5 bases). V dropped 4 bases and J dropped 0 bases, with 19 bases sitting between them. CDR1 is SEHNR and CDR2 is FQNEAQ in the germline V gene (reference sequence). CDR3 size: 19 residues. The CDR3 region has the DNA TGTGCCAGCAGCTCGGGGGACCGGGTAATAAGCTCCTATAATTCACCCCTCCACTTT. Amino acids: CASSSGDRVISSYNSPLHF.

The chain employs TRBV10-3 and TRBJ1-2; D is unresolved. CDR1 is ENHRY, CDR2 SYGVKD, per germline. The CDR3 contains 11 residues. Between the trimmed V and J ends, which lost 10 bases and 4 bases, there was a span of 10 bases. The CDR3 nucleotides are TGTGCCACCAGCCATACCTATGGCTACACCTTC. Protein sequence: CATSHTYGYTF.

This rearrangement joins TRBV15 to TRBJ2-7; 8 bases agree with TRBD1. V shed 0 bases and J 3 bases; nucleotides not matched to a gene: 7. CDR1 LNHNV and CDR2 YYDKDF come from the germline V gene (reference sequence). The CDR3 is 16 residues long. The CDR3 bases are TGTGCCACCAGCAGAGATCCTGGACAGGGTAGCTACGAGCAGTACTTC. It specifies CATSRDPGQGSYEQYF. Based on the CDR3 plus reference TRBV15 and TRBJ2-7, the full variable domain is DAMVIQNPRYQVTQFGKPVTLSCSQTLNHNVMYWYQQKSSQAPKLLFHYYDKDFNNEADTPDNFQSRRPNTSFCFLDIRSPGLGDTAMYLCATSRDPGQGSYEQYFGPGTRLTVT.

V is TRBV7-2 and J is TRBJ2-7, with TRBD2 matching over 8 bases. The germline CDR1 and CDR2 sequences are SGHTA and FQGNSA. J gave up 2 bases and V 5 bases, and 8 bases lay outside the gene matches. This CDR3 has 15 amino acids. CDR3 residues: CASSQSSGLPYEQYF. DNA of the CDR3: TGTGCCAGCAGCCAGTCTAGCGGGCTTCCCTACGAGCAGTACTTC.

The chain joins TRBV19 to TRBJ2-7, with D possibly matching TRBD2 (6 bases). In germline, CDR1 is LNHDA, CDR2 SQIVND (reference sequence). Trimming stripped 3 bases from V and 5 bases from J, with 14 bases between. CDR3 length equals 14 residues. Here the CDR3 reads CASSMGAEGDEQYV. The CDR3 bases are TGTGCCAGTAGTATGGGAGCGGAGGGCGACGAGCAGTACGTC.